This passage covers 13 T cell receptor beta chains from one sample sequenced in a study of blood T cell repertoires in COVID-19. TCRdb keeps only in-frame clones here, not all; method: immunoSEQ multiplex PCR. The top ten hold just over 9% of the sample, which has about 45,000 clones, about nine tenths seen once. Input material: peripheral blood. All receptors come from a human donor in a cohort sampled during active COVID-19.

This clone was seen only once. The rearrangement uses TRBV18 and TRBJ2-3, with a tentative D call TRBD2 (5 bases). Trimming pared 3 bases from V and 4 bases from J, leaving 11 bases between. This CDR3 contains 14 residues. In germline, CDR1 is KGHSH, CDR2 LQKENI. Here the CDR3 reads CASSPHEGPDTQYF. CDR3 sequence (DNA): TGTGCCAGCTCACCTCATGAGGGCCCAGATACGCAGTATTTT.

Only one count was recorded for this clone. A junction boundary mismatches the germline segment, possibly from a read error. This rearrangement joins TRBV11-2 to TRBJ1-4; D ambiguous. The CDR3 has 15 residues. Germline CDR1 SGHAT, CDR2 FQNNGV. The CDR3 coding sequence is TGTGCCAGCAGCTTAGAGCGGGGAACTAGTGAAAAACTGTTTTTT. As protein: CASSLERGTSEKLFF.

The chain has TRBV11-2 and TRBJ1-1, with a weak D call TRBD1 (6 bases). This CDR3 is 12 amino acids long. Germline V CDR1 and CDR2: SGHAT, FQNNGV. The germline V and J ends were trimmed by 4 bases and 5 bases, with 8 bases remaining between them. The CDR3 coding sequence is TGTGCCAGCAGCTCACAGGGAACTGAAGCTTTCTTT. Amino acid sequence: CASSSQGTEAFF. Combining the CDR3 with reference TRBV11-2 and TRBJ1-1 gives the whole variable domain EAGVAQSPRYKIIEKRQSVAFWCNPISGHATLYWYQQILGQGPKLLIQFQNNGVVDDSQLPKDRFSAERLKGVDSTLKIQPAKLEDSAVYLCASSSQGTEAFFGQGTRLTVV.

The chain uses TRBV3-1 (or the pseudogene TRBV3-2) and TRBJ1-3; D is uncertain. Looked up from germline, CDR1 is LGHDT and CDR2 is YNNKEL (reference sequence). Trimming took off 2 bases at V and 0 bases at J, with 14 bases between the two ends. The CDR3 totals 17 residues. The CDR3 coding sequence is TGTGCCAGCAGCCAAAGCACAGTCCGAAACTCTGGAAACACCATATATTTT. Encoded protein: CASSQSTVRNSGNTIYF.

This sequence joins TRBV7-8 and TRBJ1-5, with D maybe TRBD1 (5 bases). Between the trimmed V and J ends, which lost 5 bases and 2 bases, there was a span of 13 bases. This CDR3 has 15 amino acids. CDR1 is SGHVS and CDR2 is FQNEAQ in the germline V gene. CDR3: CASSLRGGGNQPQHF. In DNA form, the CDR3 reads TGTGCCAGCAGCCTGCGCGGGGGAGGCAATCAGCCCCAGCATTTT.

The chain joins TRBV5-1 to TRBJ1-1; a possible D gene is TRBD1 (6 bases). Germline V CDR1 and CDR2: SGHRS, YFSETQ. V lost 0 bases, J lost 3 bases, and 15 bases lay in between. The CDR3 loop spans 16 amino acids. The CDR3: CASSLEWGGMDTEAFF. CDR3 DNA sequence: TGCGCCAGCAGCTTGGAATGGGGGGGCATGGACACTGAAGCTTTCTTT.

This clone appeared a single time. The chain joins TRBV12-3 or TRBV12-4 to TRBJ2-5; no clear D. The V end was cut by 3 bases, the J end by 2 bases, with 7 bases between. The CDR3 is made up of 13 amino acids. CDR3 DNA: TGTGCCAGCAGTTTTACAAGTCAAGAGACCCAGTACTTC. This gives the protein CASSFTSQETQYF.

The rearrangement links TRBV19 to TRBJ2-6, with D maybe TRBD2 (6 bases). V was cut by 4 bases and J by 0 bases, with 10 bases left in between. The CDR3 covers 16 residues. Germline lookup yields CDR1 LNHDA and CDR2 SQIVND (reference sequence). The CDR3 DNA follows: TGTGCCAGTAGTAGTCGCGGGATCTCTGGGGCCAACGTCCTGACTTTC. The encoded protein is CASSSRGISGANVLTF.

The rearrangement links TRBV18 to TRBJ2-7; 9 bases agree with TRBD1. V lost 6 bases, J lost 0 bases, and 6 bases stayed unmatched. The CDR3 is 15 residues long. From germline, CDR1 is KGHSH and CDR2 LQKENI. Here the CDR3 DNA reads TGTGCCAGCTCTCAGGGACAGGGAAGCTCCTACGAGCAGTACTTC. This codes for CASSQGQGSSYEQYF.

The chain couples TRBV4-2 to TRBJ1-1; D is possibly TRBD1 (5 bases). The CDR3 length is 14 residues. V was cut by 0 bases and J by 4 bases, with 9 bases left in between. CDR1 is LGHNA, CDR2 YNFKEQ, per germline. The chain's CDR3 is CASSQEPGFTEAFF. The CDR3 DNA follows: TGTGCCAGCAGCCAAGAACCAGGGTTCACTGAAGCTTTCTTT.

The genes are TRBV29-1 and TRBJ2-1; 16 nucleotides match TRBD2. After removal of 2 bases from V and 2 bases from J, the junction contained 6 bases not matched to a gene. The CDR3 runs to 18 residues. Per the germline V gene, CDR1 is SQVTM and CDR2 is ANQGSEA. This CDR3 reads CSVEIFGTSGGAYNEQFF. CDR3 DNA sequence: TGCAGCGTTGAAATATTCGGGACTAGCGGGGGGGCCTACAATGAGCAGTTCTTC.

The chain links TRBV6-6 to TRBJ2-5, with TRBD2 matching over 12 bases. The DNA matches TRBJ2-7 better at its end, which makes the J call doubtful. Germline V gene data show CDR1 as MNHNY and CDR2 as SVGAGI (reference sequence). This CDR3 spans 14 amino acids. CDR3 coding DNA: TGTGCCAGCGCGACTAGCGGGGGCAGATACGAGCAGTACTTC. Residues: CASATSGGRYEQYF.

This chain joins TRBV7-8 and TRBJ1-5; D unclear. The CDR3 spans 16 residues. Deletions cut 1 base from V and 0 bases from J, with 10 bases between. Germline assignment: CDR1 SGHVS and CDR2 FQNEAQ. In DNA form, the CDR3 reads TGTGCCAGCAGCTTAGTTGCGCGGGGTAGCAATCAGCCCCAGCATTTT. Protein: CASSLVARGSNQPQHF.